Listed below are T cell receptor beta chains from one sample, sequenced in a study of naive and memory T cell subsets. MiXCR, run by TCRdb on the UMI-ligation and nested PCR reads, gives a single entry per CDR3 protein. Seen here are 89,000 or so distinct CDR3 sequences, less than 15% observed once, and the top ten hold 0.9% to 0.95%. Sequencing was performed on central memory CD4+ T cells from blood. The receptor source for this set is a human donor in good health. CDR3s include the opening cysteine and the closing phenylalanine or tryptophan. The order of the fields is clone size, J gene, V gene, D gene, CDR3 protein, CDR3 DNA. A D gene is named only where the DNA matches it firmly. The listing skips clone size in some rows; elsewhere it reads once, few, many or a size class.

- | TRBJ1-2 | TRBV20-1 | - | CSARESQRGYTF | TGCAGTGCTAGAGAAAGCCAACGTGGCTACACCTTC
- | TRBJ1-5 | TRBV18 | - | CASSPAGVMGNQPQHF | TGTGCCAGCTCACCGGCAGGGGTTATGGGCAATCAGCCCCAGCATTTT
- | TRBJ2-1 | TRBV10-3 | TRBD2 | CAIKAGGSYNEQFF | TGTGCCATCAAGGCGGGAGGTTCCTACAATGAGCAGTTCTTC
many | TRBJ2-1 | TRBV11-1 | - | CASSLSIAQGYNEQFF | TGTGCCAGCAGCTTATCAATAGCTCAGGGATACAATGAGCAGTTCTTC
few | TRBJ2-7 | TRBV27 | TRBD2 | CASSGTSGESYEQYF | TGTGCCAGCAGTGGGACTAGCGGGGAGTCCTACGAGCAGTACTTC
- | TRBJ2-3 | TRBV20-1 | - | CSAPTEDTQYF | TGCAGTGCTCCAACAGAAGATACGCAGTATTTT
- | TRBJ2-4 | TRBV6-6 | TRBD1 | CASRPGQGRVDIQYF | TGTGCCAGCAGGCCCGGACAGGGCCGGGTCGACATTCAGTACTTC
many | TRBJ2-5 | TRBV10-3 | TRBD2 | CAISEPGTSGRQYF | TGTGCCATCAGTGAGCCCGGGACTAGCGGGCGACAGTACTTC
- | TRBJ2-1 | TRBV20-1 | TRBD2 | CSASKREGRNEQFF | TGCAGTGCTAGCAAGCGGGAGGGCCGTAATGAGCAGTTCTTC
- | TRBJ2-5 | TRBV7-6 | TRBD2 | CASSLTSGIETQYF | TGTGCCAGCAGCTTGACTAGCGGGATAGAGACCCAGTACTTC
few | TRBJ2-3 | TRBV2 | TRBD1 | CASERQGIVTDTQYF | TGTGCCAGCGAGAGACAGGGAATAGTTACAGATACGCAGTATTTT
few | TRBJ2-6 | TRBV12-3/TRBV12-4 | - | CASSWTRSGANVLTF | TGTGCCAGCAGTTGGACAAGGTCTGGGGCCAACGTCCTGACTTTC
- | TRBJ1-1 | TRBV10-3 | - | CAISESWGVSTEAFF | TGTGCCATCAGTGAGTCGTGGGGGGTGAGCACTGAAGCTTTCTTT
- | TRBJ2-5 | TRBV29-1 | - | CSGEVETQYF | TGCAGCGGTGAAGTCGAGACCCAGTACTTC
few | TRBJ2-3 | TRBV20-1 | - | CSAERMDWGDTDTQYF | TGCAGTGCGGAACGAATGGACTGGGGAGACACAGATACGCAGTATTTT
- | TRBJ2-3 | TRBV6-2/TRBV6-3 | - | CASSYSWTYARGGGTQYF | TGTGCCAGCAGTTACTCGTGGACCTACGCAAGGGGAGGAGGTACGCAGTATTTT
few | TRBJ2-3 | TRBV21-1 | - | CASSRAPRSDTQYF | TGTGCCAGCAGCAGGGCCCCGCGGTCGGATACGCAGTATTTT
few | TRBJ2-7 | TRBV20-1 | TRBD2 | CSARALGNSGSLSSYEQYF | TGCAGTGCTAGAGCCCTAGGTAATAGCGGGAGCCTTAGCTCCTACGAGCAGTACTTC
- | TRBJ2-2 | TRBV7-2 | TRBD2 | CASSLAASGSLGTGELFF | TGTGCCAGCAGCTTAGCGGCTAGCGGGAGCTTAGGTACCGGGGAGCTGTTTTTT
few | TRBJ2-3 | TRBV29-1 | - | CSVEDSADTQYF | TGCAGCGTTGAAGATTCCGCAGATACGCAGTATTTT
few | TRBJ1-4 | TRBV30 | - | CAWSRGTGEKLFF | TGTGCCTGGTCCAGGGGTACCGGCGAAAAACTGTTTTTT
- | TRBJ1-4 | TRBV29-1 | - | CSGRRAANEKLFF | TGCAGCGGGCGTAGGGCCGCTAATGAAAAACTGTTTTTT
many | TRBJ1-5 | TRBV19 | TRBD1 | CASSVDRGNNQPQHF | TGTGCCAGTAGCGTTGACAGGGGGAACAATCAGCCCCAGCATTTT
many | TRBJ2-3 | TRBV7-9 | - | CASSLLSGSTDTQYF | TGTGCCAGCAGCTTACTGAGCGGGAGCACAGATACGCAGTATTTT
- | TRBJ1-2 | TRBV7-2 | TRBD1 | CASSSMTGGYGYTF | TGTGCCAGCAGCTCAATGACAGGGGGCTATGGCTACACCTTC
many | TRBJ1-5 | TRBV18 | TRBD1 | CASSPGQDQPQHF | TGTGCCAGCTCACCGGGACAGGATCAGCCCCAGCATTTT
- | TRBJ1-4 | TRBV27 | - | CASSLRQNEKLFF | TGTGCCAGCAGTTTAAGGCAGAATGAAAAACTGTTTTTT
many | TRBJ2-1 | TRBV10-1 | - | CASSLPEGEQFF | TGCGCCAGCTCTCTCCCGGAGGGTGAGCAGTTCTTC
few | TRBJ1-5 | TRBV10-3 | - | CAISPDVYQPQHF | TGTGCCATCAGCCCGGACGTATATCAGCCCCAGCATTTT
- | TRBJ1-6 | TRBV20-1 | TRBD1 | CSARSTTGAAPLHF | TGCAGTGCTCGCTCCACGACAGGGGCCGCACCCCTCCACTTT
few | TRBJ2-5 | TRBV5-1 | - | CASSSTGNPQETQYF | TGCGCCAGCAGCTCAACGGGAAATCCCCAGGAGACCCAGTACTTC
medium-sized | TRBJ2-1 | TRBV5-4 | TRBD2 | CASSPQLAGGSYNEQFF | TGTGCCAGCAGCCCCCAACTAGCGGGAGGCTCCTACAATGAGCAGTTCTTC
few | TRBJ1-1 | TRBV5-1 | - | CASSLGYRDTEAFF | TGCGCCAGCAGCTTGGGGTACAGGGATACTGAAGCTTTCTTT
many | TRBJ2-5 | TRBV11-2 | TRBD2 | CASSLGYLGLAEVSGETQYF | TGTGCCAGCAGCTTAGGATACCTCGGACTAGCGGAGGTTTCAGGAGAGACCCAGTACTTC
medium-sized | TRBJ2-1 | TRBV24-1 | - | CATSDLEGRNEQFF | TGTGCCACCAGTGATTTGGAGGGTCGCAATGAGCAGTTCTTC
few | TRBJ2-1 | TRBV2 | - | CASSARLTHNEQFF | TGTGCCAGCAGTGCAAGACTAACCCACAATGAGCAGTTCTTC
- | TRBJ2-3 | TRBV10-2 | TRBD2 | CASSHLGLAGGDTQYF | TGCGCCAGCAGCCACCTGGGACTAGCGGGAGGGGATACGCAGTATTTT
- | TRBJ2-7 | TRBV4-1 | - | CANSPQGGHPGEQYF | TGCGCCAACAGCCCCCAAGGCGGGCATCCCGGGGAGCAGTACTTC
few | TRBJ1-2 | TRBV3-1 | - | CASSTKSGGYTF | TGTGCCAGCAGTACAAAGTCTGGCGGCTACACCTTC
few | TRBJ2-7 | TRBV28 | TRBD2 | CASNPEGLAGVGTYEQYF | TGTGCCAGCAACCCCGAGGGACTAGCGGGAGTTGGTACCTACGAGCAGTACTTC
few | TRBJ2-5 | TRBV20-1 | TRBD2 | CSASPSGGASETQYF | TGCAGTGCTAGTCCTAGCGGAGGGGCTTCAGAGACCCAGTACTTC
many | TRBJ2-5 | TRBV7-2 | - | CASSLVVSGGGETQYF | TGTGCCAGCAGCTTAGTCGTGTCGGGGGGCGGTGAGACCCAGTACTTC
- | TRBJ2-7 | TRBV28 | TRBD2 | CASRNPSGTYYEQYF | TGTGCCAGCAGAAACCCTAGCGGGACTTACTACGAGCAGTACTTC
many | TRBJ2-1 | TRBV29-1 | - | CSGGGPSNEQFF | TGCAGCGGGGGGGGCCCCTCCAATGAGCAGTTCTTC
few | TRBJ1-1 | TRBV20-1 | - | CSASLRDLEAFF | TGCAGTGCTAGTTTGAGGGATCTTGAAGCTTTCTTT